This is a list of T cell receptor beta chains from one sample in a study of vaccination effects on CD4 cells after COVID-19. The data were produced by immunoSEQ multiplex PCR, yet TCRdb's version contains in-frame clones alone and is incomplete. The profile shows 50,000 or so clones, 75% to 90% of them singletons. Their target antigens are unknown. The starting material was CD4+ T cells from PBMCs cultured with HCoV-229E spike peptides, obtained before COVID-19 vaccination. Receptor source: a human donor who received a COVID-19 vaccine. The CDR3 runs from the conserved cysteine through the conserved F or W. A D gene is named only where the DNA matches it firmly. Part of the rows lack a size; the others show once, few, many or a class for expanded clones.

TRBJ1-5	TRBV7-2	once	-	CASGGGGSNQPQHF	TGTGCCAGCGGGGGCGGGGGGTCCAATCAGCCCCAGCATTTT
TRBJ2-2	TRBV9	-	TRBD1	CASNRGNTGELFF	TGTGCCAGCAACAGGGGTAACACCGGGGAGCTGTTTTTT
TRBJ1-3	TRBV6-5	-	-	CASPSGNSGNTIYF	TGTGCCAGCCCCTCGGGAAACTCTGGAAACACCATATATTTT
TRBJ1-1	TRBV14	-	-	CASSQSRNTEAFF	TGTGCCAGCAGCCAATCTAGGAACACTGAAGCTTTCTTT
TRBJ2-1	TRBV24-1	-	TRBD1	CATSDPRTGGPYNEQFF	TGTGCCACCAGTGATCCCCGTACAGGGGGCCCCTACAATGAGCAGTTCTTC
TRBJ1-3	TRBV5-5	-	-	CASSLKDPESSGNTIYF	TGTGCCAGCAGCTTGAAAGATCCGGAAAGCTCTGGAAACACCATATATTTT
TRBJ2-3	TRBV19	-	-	CASSTLSTDTQYF	TGTGCCAGTAGTACCCTCAGCACAGATACGCAGTATTTT
TRBJ2-1	TRBV24-1	-	TRBD2	CATSDLPGLAGEDEQFF	TGTGCCACCAGTGATTTGCCGGGACTAGCGGGGGAAGATGAGCAGTTCTTC
TRBJ1-2	TRBV5-1	-	-	CASSTDPNYGYTF	TGCGCCAGCAGCACGGATCCTAACTATGGCTACACCTTC
TRBJ2-1	TRBV9	-	TRBD1	CASSAMGTGGLNEQFF	TGTGCCAGCAGCGCGATGGGGACAGGGGGCCTAAATGAGCAGTTCTTC
TRBJ2-5	TRBV7-2	-	-	CASSPPGPRETQYF	TGTGCCAGCAGCCCCCCCGGCCCCAGGGAGACCCAGTACTTC
TRBJ1-1	TRBV9	-	-	CASSASLITEAFF	TGTGCCAGCAGCGCTTCTTTAATCACTGAAGCTTTCTTT
TRBJ1-6	TRBV4-3	once	-	CASSQGAVPNSPLHF	TGCGCCAGCAGCCAAGGGGCCGTTCCCAATTCACCCCTCCACTTT
TRBJ1-2	TRBV7-9	once	-	CASSFDISGGYTF	TGTGCCAGCAGCTTCGATATCAGTGGTGGCTACACCTTC
TRBJ2-1	TRBV15	once	TRBD2	CATSSGRLAVSYNEQFF	TGTGCCACCAGCAGTGGCAGACTAGCGGTCTCCTACAATGAGCAGTTCTTC
TRBJ1-2	TRBV14	once	-	CASSPSPGTPYGYTF	TGTGCCAGCAGCCCCTCCCCAGGGACCCCCTATGGCTACACCTTC
TRBJ2-4	TRBV21-1	-	-	CASGPTRAKNIQYF	TGTGCCAGCGGGCCAACACGAGCCAAAAACATTCAGTACTTC
TRBJ2-2	TRBV10-2	-	TRBD2	CASSEFLAGGPSGELFF	TGCGCCAGCAGTGAGTTTTTAGCGGGGGGGCCTTCCGGGGAGCTGTTTTTT